What follows are 25 T cell receptor beta chains derived from one specimen sequenced in a study of siplizumab effects on memory and regulatory T cells. Sequencing used immunoSEQ multiplex PCR; TCRdb keeps in-frame clones, though not all of them. The profile shows some 100,000 clones, 90% to 95% of them singletons. Sample: non-Treg CD4+ T cells sorted from blood. These receptors came from a human donor in good health.

This sequence joins TRBV6-6 and TRBJ2-5; the D gene is possibly TRBD2 (5 bases). Germline V lookup: CDR1 MNHNY, CDR2 SVGAGI (reference sequence). The CDR3 is made up of 12 amino acids. V was pared by 8 bases and J by 5 bases, with 12 bases between. The CDR3 region has the DNA TGTGCCAGCGGACTGGGAAGGGAGACCCAGTACTTC. This encodes CASGLGRETQYF.

The chain has TRBV7-2 and TRBJ1-2, with TRBD1 as a possible D gene (5 bases). Trimming took 5 bases from V and 5 from J, leaving 12 bases between them. The CDR3 runs to 13 residues. In germline, CDR1 is SGHTA, CDR2 FQGNSA. The CDR3: CASSAGVSYGYTF. The CDR3 DNA is TGTGCCAGCAGCGCGGGGGTCTCGTATGGCTACACCTTC.

The rearrangement joins TRBV29-1 to TRBJ1-2; 10 bases match TRBD1. Germline V gene data show CDR1 as SQVTM and CDR2 as ANQGSEA. Trimming cost V 5 bases and J 4 bases; bases outside gene matches: 4. The CDR3 runs 13 residues. The CDR3 here is CSVLRTGGYGYTF. CDR3 nucleotide sequence: TGCAGCGTTCTACGGACAGGGGGCTATGGCTACACCTTC.

The rearrangement joins TRBV15 to TRBJ2-7; perhaps D is TRBD1 or TRBD2 (5 bases each). This CDR3 contains 14 residues. V lost 0 bases, J lost 7 bases, and 13 bases lay in between. From germline, CDR1 is LNHNV and CDR2 YYDKDF (reference sequence). The CDR3 DNA reads as TGTGCCACCAGCAGAGATCTCGGGGCTGGGGAGCAGTACTTC. This encodes CATSRDLGAGEQYF.

In this sample, this clone turned up once. The chain links TRBV28 to TRBJ1-4; D is perhaps TRBD1 (5 bases). This CDR3 has 12 residues. CDR1 MDHEN and CDR2 SYDVKM come from the germline V gene. V was shortened by 10 bases and J by 8 bases, with 14 bases between the two germline ends. As DNA, the CDR3 is TGTGCCACCACCTCTACAGGCGAAAAACTGTTTTTT. Amino acid sequence: CATTSTGEKLFF.

This chain links TRBV6-1 with TRBJ1-4; the D gene is possibly TRBD1 (5 bases). The CDR3 length is 15 residues. CDR1 is MNHNS and CDR2 is SASEGT in the germline V gene. V gave up 5 bases and J gave up 7 bases, with 17 bases separating them. CDR3 amino acids: CASSSTGTVAEKLFF. CDR3 sequence (DNA): TGTGCCAGCAGTTCCACCGGGACCGTGGCTGAAAAACTGTTTTTT.

The CDR3 sequence is CSSKRNNEQFF. In DNA form, the CDR3 reads TGCTCCAGCAAGAGAAACAATGAGCAGTTCTTC. V usage is TRBV20-1 and J usage is TRBJ2-1, with no clear D. Germline V gene sequence: CDR1 DFQATT, CDR2 SNEGSKA (reference sequence). The length of the CDR3 is 11 residues.

V gene TRBV2 combines with J gene TRBJ1-2; D unclear. CDR3 length: 11 amino acids. Trimming removed 1 base from V and 8 bases from J, with 5 bases in between. Germline assignment: CDR1 SNHLY and CDR2 FYNNEI. The CDR3 spells CASSEGPGYTF. The DNA for the CDR3 is TGTGCCAGCAGTGAAGGTCCCGGCTACACCTTC.

A single count supports this clone. The rearrangement uses TRBV6-5 and TRBJ2-7; D is possibly TRBD1 or TRBD2 (5 bases each). The CDR3 is made up of 15 amino acids. The V end lost 2 bases, the J end lost 0 bases, and 11 bases lay between the germline ends. Germline V CDR1 and CDR2: MNHEY, SVGAGI. CDR3 nucleotide sequence: TGTGCCAGCAGTTACGGGGCGGGCAGCTCCTACGAGCAGTACTTC. Amino acid sequence: CASSYGAGSSYEQYF.

This sequence joins TRBV20-1 and TRBJ1-1; the D is unclear. In germline, CDR1 is DFQATT, CDR2 SNEGSKA (reference sequence). The V and J ends lost 3 bases and 4 bases respectively, with 6 bases between them. The length of the CDR3 is 11 residues. The CDR3 DNA follows: TGCAGTGCTAGTAGGAGCACTGAAGCTTTCTTT. Translated, it gives CSASRSTEAFF.

The chain carries TRBV18 and TRBJ1-4; D gene ambiguous. CDR3 length: 17 residues. V lost 1 base to trimming and J lost 4 bases, with 16 bases between them. Germline V gives CDR1 KGHSH, CDR2 LQKENI. As DNA, the CDR3 is TGTGCCAGCTCACCACAGAACTCCGCACACCTTAATGAAAAACTGTTTTTT. Translation gives CASSPQNSAHLNEKLFF.

The genes are TRBV6-1 and TRBJ1-2, with 8 bases aligning to TRBD1. Germline V CDR1 and CDR2: MNHNS, SASEGT. The CDR3 runs 14 residues. V lost 8 bases and J lost 5; bases outside the gene matches: 10. CDR3 coding DNA: TGTGCCAGCGACAGGGGCCTATCCCTATATGGCTACACCTTC. This encodes CASDRGLSLYGYTF.

The genes are TRBV5-4 and TRBJ2-3; 11 bases map to TRBD2. Germline V CDR1 and CDR2: SGHNT, YYREEE (reference sequence). Losses at the gene ends were 2 bases for V and 0 bases for J; bases not matched to a gene: 11. This CDR3 comprises 19 residues. The CDR3 DNA reads as TGTGCCAGCAGCTTAAAAGTACTAGCGGGGGCGTCTAGCACAGATACGCAGTATTTT. This sequence encodes CASSLKVLAGASSTDTQYF.

This sequence joins TRBV2 and TRBJ2-7; 8 bases are a match to TRBD2. The germline V gene encodes CDR1 SNHLY and CDR2 FYNNEI. The V segment lost 3 bases and the J segment 7 bases; nucleotides outside the gene matches: 11. The CDR3 has 15 residues. CDR3 sequence reads: CASSDRRGGLEEQYF. CDR3 DNA: TGTGCCAGCAGTGATCGTCGGGGGGGCCTTGAAGAGCAGTACTTC.

Worth noting for this clone: One junction end does not reproduce the germline sequence, and a read error may be involved. The chain uses TRBV19 and TRBJ1-1, with no clear D. The CDR3 runs to 16 residues. CDR1 is LNHDA, CDR2 SQIVND, per germline (reference sequence). DNA for the CDR3: TGTGTCAGTAGTATAGATCCGGCACCGCGGGGCACTGAAGCTTTCTTT. It encodes CVSSIDPAPRGTEAFF.

V is TRBV6-5 and J is TRBJ1-1; D possibly corresponds to TRBD1 (6 bases). The CDR3 runs 14 residues. The germline CDR1 and CDR2 sequences are MNHEY and SVGAGI. The V and J ends lost 1 base and 4 bases respectively, with 10 bases between them. As DNA, the CDR3 is TGTGCCAGCAGTTACTACAGGGAGGGCACTGAAGCTTTCTTT. Encoded protein: CASSYYREGTEAFF.

V is TRBV28 and J is TRBJ1-1; D may be TRBD1 (5 bases). The CDR3 is made up of 14 amino acids. The V gene's germline CDR1 is MDHEN and CDR2 SYDVKM. The ends were cut back, 8 bases at V and 1 base at J, with 14 bases in the middle. In DNA, the CDR3 is TGTGCCAGCGGCTCTACCGGGGCGAACACTGAAGCTTTCTTT. Encoded protein: CASGSTGANTEAFF.

The chain recombines TRBV19 with TRBJ1-2; TRBD1 might be the D (5 bases). The CDR3 runs to 13 residues. V was clipped by 6 bases and J by 8 bases, with 16 bases between them. CDR1 LNHDA and CDR2 SQIVND come from the germline V gene (reference sequence). CDR3 residues: CASRDIGREGYTF. CDR3 DNA: TGTGCCAGTAGGGACATAGGGCGGGAGGGCTACACCTTC.

The chain has TRBV6-1 and TRBJ1-2, with TRBD1 matching over 9 bases. The CDR3 has 12 amino acids. Trimming at V came to 6 bases and at J to 7 bases, leaving 3 bases not matched to a gene. Germline V CDR1 and CDR2: MNHNS, SASEGT. The CDR3 DNA reads as TGTGCCAGCAGACAGGGGGCTCTTGGCTACACCTTC. Translated: CASRQGALGYTF.

The genes are TRBV4-1 and TRBJ2-1; perhaps TRBD2 as D (5 bases). This CDR3 comprises 13 residues. The germline CDR1 and CDR2 sequences are MGHRA and YSYEKL. The V and J ends lost 4 bases and 4 bases respectively, with 8 bases between them. DNA for the CDR3: TGCGCCAGCAGCCCCCGGGAATACAATGAGCAGTTCTTC. The encoded protein is CASSPREYNEQFF.

This clone is a singleton in its sample. This chain joins TRBV7-3 and TRBJ2-2, with a weak D call TRBD2 (6 bases). The CDR3 totals 16 residues. Trimming removed 2 bases at V and 0 bases at J, with 10 bases between. In germline, CDR1 is SGHTA, CDR2 FQGTGA. The CDR3 loop is CASSLYGGANTGELFF. Written as DNA, the CDR3 is TGTGCCAGCAGCTTATATGGCGGGGCGAACACCGGGGAGCTGTTTTTT. Using reference TRBV7-3 and TRBJ2-2 for the parts outside the CDR3, the full variable domain is GAGVSQTPSNKVTEKGKYVELRCDPISGHTALYWYRQSLGQGPEFLIYFQGTGAADDSGLPNDRFFAVRPEGSVSTLKIQRTERGDSAVYLCASSLYGGANTGELFFGEGSRLTVL.

This chain's CDR3 is CASSPSGGSGETQYF. The CDR3 region has the DNA TGTGCCAGCAGCCCGAGCGGGGGGTCTGGGGAGACCCAGTACTTC. V is TRBV7-8 and J is TRBJ2-5; TRBD2 matches at 9 bases. The junction had 9 bases not matched to a gene; V was cut back by 5 bases and J by 5 bases. CDR3 size: 15 residues. Germline V CDR1 and CDR2: SGHVS, FQNEAQ.

The gene calls are TRBV7-3 and TRBJ2-3, with D perhaps TRBD2 (5 bases). From germline, CDR1 is SGHTA and CDR2 FQGTGA. Trimming pared 1 base from V and 0 bases from J, leaving 8 bases between. CDR3 size: 15 residues. CDR3 amino acids: CASSLSAGSTDTQYF. The CDR3 nucleotides read TGTGCCAGCAGCTTAAGTGCGGGTAGCACAGATACGCAGTATTTT.

The chain uses TRBV27 and TRBJ2-3, with 7 bases that match TRBD1. Unmatched junction bases numbered 6, after V lost 6 bases and J lost 3 bases. Germline CDR1 reads MNHEY; CDR2 reads SMNVEV (reference sequence). The CDR3 totals 14 residues. This CDR3 is CASRIGGLTDTQYF. CDR3 DNA sequence: TGTGCCAGCAGAATAGGGGGCCTGACAGATACGCAGTATTTT.

The chain employs TRBV10-1 and TRBJ1-2; unclear D gene. There are 13 residues in the CDR3. Per germline, CDR1 WNHNN and CDR2 SYGVQD (reference sequence). Trimming pared 4 bases from V and 7 bases from J, leaving 13 bases between. The CDR3 DNA reads TGCGCCAGCAGTGCGGTACAGAGCGGTGGCTACACCTTC. As protein: CASSAVQSGGYTF.